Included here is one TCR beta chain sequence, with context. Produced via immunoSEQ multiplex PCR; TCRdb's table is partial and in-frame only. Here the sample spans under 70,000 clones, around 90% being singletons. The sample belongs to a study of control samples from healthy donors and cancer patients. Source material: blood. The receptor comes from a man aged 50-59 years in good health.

The CDR3 reads CAVSSGAYEQYF. In DNA form, the CDR3 reads TGTGCGGTGTCTAGCGGGGCCTACGAGCAGTACTTC. The gene calls are TRBV6-5 and TRBJ2-7; TRBD2 aligns across 9 bases. Germline-derived CDR1 and CDR2 are MNHEY and SVGAGI. The CDR3 has 12 amino acids.